A single T cell receptor beta chain is shown here with its context. There are many counts of this clonotype. Its specific antigen is unknown. Per-base qualities were not stored, and no clone one base away is much larger. The treatment or condition label for this specimen denotes: alpha-V12: anti-TRBV12 scFv linked to anti-CD3 scFv. T cells were expanded from blood mononuclear cells with anti-CD3 antibody OKT3 or CD3/CD28 Dynabeads for approximately three days. The anti-TRBV12 bispecific sample came from a coculture of Jurkat leukemia cells with normal T cells, compared against an anti-CD19 bispecific control coculture. The culture conditions for expanded T cells were RPMI 1640 plus 10% fetal bovine serum, recombinant human IL-2 (about 90 IU/ml) and IL-7 (5 ng/ml). Each coculture mixed about 5 x 10^4 target cells and about 5 x 10^4 normal T cells with bispecific antibody in about 0.09 mL and was incubated at 37 degrees C for 15 to 20 hours. Each bispecific antibody was composed of two single-chain variable fragments, which were expressed in a single-chain diabody format with a His tag. Healthy human donors supplied the effector T cells, with peripheral blood mononuclear cells isolated from leukapheresis samples using Ficoll density gradient centrifugation.

The sample originates from a study of beta chain bispecific antibodies for T cell cancers (dated by TCRdb to the early 2020s). With respect to the entire study: Healthy donor T cells were cocultured with T cell leukemia lines and bispecific antibodies, then TRBV sequencing of surviving cells measured the depletion of each TRBV family. Surface TRBV12 (TRBV12-3) was expressed by Jurkat cells, and surface TRBV5-5 was expressed by HPB-ALL cells. The research as a whole found: Relative to anti-CD19, exposure to anti-TRBV12 lowered the TRBV12-3 share of total TRBV signal by 97% to 99%, while TRBV12-4 dropped by roughly 35%, a change that was not significant. Each sequenced sample mixed leukemia cell line cells with normal T cells, and most targeted TRBV signal came from the leukemia cells rather than normal T cells. Cross-reactivity of the anti-TRBV5-5 antibody with TRBV5-6 was attributed to high sequence similarity between the two genes. The TRBV-directed bispecific antibodies appeared to leave every TRBV family member untouched except the targeted genes and the closely related ones.

Unique molecular identifier barcodes were incorporated into the libraries and were used for clonotype quantification. Qiagen AllPrep DNA/RNA Micro kits were used to isolate total RNA, and an Agilent TapeStation was used to check RNA quality. TCR beta libraries were built by 5' RACE: cDNA synthesis followed by two PCR steps using TCR beta constant-region gene-specific primers. Sequencing of the TCR beta libraries was done on an Illumina MiSeq platform. Concerning the study's data processing: Reads were processed with MIGEC, MiXCR and VDJtools. Clonotype frequency was calculated as the fraction of unique molecular identifiers assigned to a given clonotype among all unique molecular identifiers in the sample. Nonfunctional TRBV genes classified in IMGT as pseudogenes or open reading frames, for example TRBV1, TRBV12-1 and TRBV21, were left out. TCRdb reprocessing: public reads trimmed at Q25 with fastp, clones called with MiXCR, in-frame beta chains kept. Rows are unified per CDR3 protein, each entry keeping the most common DNA and genes. The V and J calls come from TCRdb's annotation, not from the publication. The table for this sample lists roughly 19,000 distinct CDR3 sequences; about 2% of them were counted only once. The ten biggest clones cover about 4.8% of the sample.

The CDR3 runs 13 residues from the cysteine to the phenylalanine. The CDR3 DNA has 39 bases and is translated from base 1. V is shortened by 5 bases, J by 5 bases, and the region joining them spans 10 bases. CDR1 and CDR2 (MNHNS, SASEGT) derive from the germline V gene. The sequence links TRBV6-1 to TRBJ1-5, with no confidently assigned D gene. The specimen was healthy donor T cells cultured with leukemia cells, collected from a culture containing a bispecific antibody targeting TCR Vbeta12. This TCR was sampled from a human donor in good health. Some clones in this sample may be carry-over from other donors' samples. The CDR3 sequence is CASSLTGYQPQHF. The base sequence is TGTGCCAGCAGTCTAACGGGGTATCAGCCCCAGCATTTT.